This T cell receptor (beta chain) comes out of a study of T cell responses to AZD1222 COVID-19 vaccine. Study overall: Some second doses came at about 4 weeks and others at about 12 weeks; these were pooled. Points from the study as a whole: The donors showed a predominance of white British ancestry and of females, with possible underestimation of clonal diversity. Recipients of AZD1222 seropositive at baseline numbered only five or six. Researchers took repertoire samples only after the peak T cell response had come.

The CDR3 contains 15 residues. Unmatched junction bases numbered 7, after V lost 4 bases and J lost 6 bases. The germline V gene has CDR1 LGHNA and CDR2 YNFKEQ. Clones were sequenced by immunoSEQ multiplex PCR, and TCRdb holds only the in-frame ones, with some missing. The profile shows 200,000 or so clones, approximately 94% of them singletons. A note on this clone: Its target is unknown.

The source material was peripheral blood, sampled on day 0 of AZD1222 vaccination. The clonotype originates from an adult in good health. The rearrangement links TRBV4-2 to TRBJ2-7, with 12 positions matching TRBD2. The CDR3 coding sequence is TGTGCCAGCAGCCCACTGACTAGCGGGAGAGCCGAGCAGTACTTC. This translates into CASSPLTSGRAEQYF.